This entry lists 24 T cell receptor beta chains sequenced from one sample in a study of Tregs in tolerant kidney transplant recipients. The data were produced by immunoSEQ multiplex PCR, yet TCRdb's version contains in-frame clones alone and is incomplete. Across 25,000 to 35,000 clones, the top ten clones capture approximately 8.1% of the sample. The sample consisted of CD8+ T cells from blood, taken before the transplant. All receptors come from a human donor who received a combined kidney and bone marrow transplant.

A word on this clone: With the read ending 3 residues before the CDR3 end, the germline J gene is used to fill in that end. V and J are TRBV5-3 and TRBJ2-4, with 13 positions matching TRBD2. TRBV5-3 has ORF status, its function being uncertain. The CDR3 contains 18 residues. V trimming: 3 bases; J trimming: 9 bases; junction bases outside the gene matches: 15. The CDR3 protein is CARSSRTSGSPRRGIQYF. The DNA read from the CDR3 is TGTGCCAGAAGCTCGAGGACTAGCGGGAGCCCCAGGAGGGGCATT.

Comments on this clone: The CDR3 is cut off 3 residues early in the read; its end comes from the germline J gene. This sequence joins TRBV19 and TRBJ1-1, with unresolved D. The length of the CDR3 is 13 residues. The germline gives CDR1 LNHDA, CDR2 SQIVND (reference sequence). V lost 8 bases, J lost 1 base, and 11 bases lay in between. The CDR3 here is CASRGGKNTEAFF. CDR3 DNA (partial): TGTGCCAGTCGGGGAGGTAAGAACACTGAA.

In regard to this clone: The read comes to an end 3 residues before the CDR3 does, leaving the germline J gene to fill in the end. This chain joins TRBV5-1 and TRBJ1-1, with D perhaps TRBD1 (6 bases). Per the germline V gene, CDR1 is SGHRS and CDR2 is YFSETQ. V gave up 0 bases and J gave up 1 base, with 7 bases separating them. The CDR3 contains 14 residues. The CDR3 is CASSLVGGNTEAFF. The covered CDR3 bases are TGCGCCAGCAGCTTGGTAGGGGGGAACACTGAA.

With respect to this clone: The read stops 3 residues short of the end of the CDR3; the missing end is completed from the germline J gene. The chain combines TRBV13 with TRBJ2-5; 11 nucleotides match TRBD2. Germline CDR1 is PRHDT and CDR2 is FYEKMQ (reference sequence). The trim removed 5 bases at V and 1 base at J, leaving 9 bases unmatched. The CDR3 is 17 amino acids. CDR3 DNA (partial): TGTGCCAGCAGCCCCCTCGGACTAGCGGGTCGCCAAGAGACC. Amino acid sequence: CASSPLGLAGRQET. In full, the CDR3 is CASSPLGLAGRQETQYF.

A remark on this clone: The read finishes 3 residues shy of the CDR3 end, and the germline J gene is used to complete it. The genes are TRBV11-3 and TRBJ2-2, with a possible D match to TRBD2 (6 bases). The germline gives CDR1 SGHNT, CDR2 YENEEA. The CDR3 is 13 residues long. Trimming removed 5 bases at V and 7 bases at J, with 11 bases between. The CDR3 is CASSPLGGGELFF. The sequenced CDR3 bases are TGTGCCAGCAGCCCCCTCGGGGGCGGGGAG.

In the case of this clone: The DNA ends 3 residues before the CDR3 does, and the rest of the CDR3 is filled in from the germline J gene. The rearrangement uses TRBV7-8 and TRBJ2-2; D might be TRBD1 (6 bases). CDR3 length: 13 residues. Germline V gene data show CDR1 as SGHVS and CDR2 as FQNEAQ. V gave up 2 bases and J gave up 9 bases, with 10 bases separating them. Here the CDR3 reads CASSLRDIWELFF. Partial CDR3 DNA: TGTGCCAGCAGCTTAAGGGACATTTGGGAG. Variable domain in full (rest from reference TRBV7-8 and TRBJ2-2): GAGVSQSPRYKVAKRGQDVALRCDPISGHVSLFWYQQALGQGPEFLTYFQNEAQLDKSGLPSDRFFAERPEGSVSTLKIQRTQQEDSAVYLCASSLRDIWELFFGEGSRLTVL.

Worth noting for this clone: The read terminates 3 residues ahead of where the CDR3 ends, so the germline J gene completes it. The chain employs TRBV29-1 and TRBJ2-5; a weak D match, TRBD1 (5 bases). The V gene's germline CDR1 is SQVTM and CDR2 ANQGSEA. V lost 5 bases and J 4 bases, leaving 20 bases between the germline ends. CDR3 length equals 15 residues. The CDR3 bases that were read are TGCAGCGTTTATGGACACTTGATTCGGGTAGAGACC. As protein: CSVYGHLIRVET. The whole CDR3 protein reads CSVYGHLIRVETQYF.

CDR3 DNA, as far as it was read: TGTGCCAGCAGCTTCCCGGTTACCGACAATGAG. Translating it yields CASSFPVTDNE. The full CDR3 sequence reads CASSFPVTDNEQFF. The chain links TRBV7-9 to TRBJ2-1; no clear D gene. The read is 3 residues too short to cover the CDR3 end, so that end is filled in from the germline J gene. V was cut by 3 bases and J by 5 bases, with 11 bases left in between. The CDR3 runs to 14 residues. Germline V lookup: CDR1 SEHNR, CDR2 FQNEAQ (reference sequence).

In regard to this clone: The sequence runs out 3 residues before the end of the CDR3; the remainder is reconstructed from the germline J gene. The chain couples TRBV19 to TRBJ2-1; tentatively, D is TRBD1 (5 bases). Germline loops: CDR1 LNHDA, CDR2 SQIVND (reference sequence). V lost 3 bases to trimming and J lost 9 bases, with 12 bases between them. The CDR3 sequence is 13 residues long. Partial CDR3 DNA: TGTGCCAGTAGTATCTACCAGGGAATTGAG. Amino acids: CASSIYQGIE. The whole CDR3 protein is CASSIYQGIEQFF.

A note on this clone: The CDR3 end is not reached by the read, which stops 3 residues before it; the germline J gene fills it in. The V gene is TRBV5-1, the J gene TRBJ2-2; the D gene is possibly TRBD1 (5 bases). The V end lost 2 bases, the J end lost 2 bases, and 7 bases lay between the germline ends. CDR1 SGHRS and CDR2 YFSETQ come from the germline V gene. The CDR3 runs 14 residues. The CDR3: CASSLGVNTGELFF. The sequenced part of the CDR3 DNA is TGCGCCAGCAGCTTAGGGGTAAACACCGGGGAG. Complete variable domain (other parts from reference TRBV5-1 and TRBJ2-2): KAGVTQTPRYLIKTRGQQVTLSCSPISGHRSVSWYQQTPGQGLQFLFEYFSETQRNKGNFPGRFSGRQFSNSRSEMNVSTLELGDSALYLCASSLGVNTGELFFGEGSRLTVL.

For this clone: The read ends 3 residues shy of where the CDR3 ends; the end is completed using the germline J gene. The rearrangement links TRBV19 to TRBJ2-7, with 11 bases fitting TRBD1. J gave up 3 bases and V 5 bases, and 6 bases lay outside the gene matches. Germline V lookup: CDR1 LNHDA, CDR2 SQIVND (reference sequence). The CDR3 is 15 residues long. The CDR3 bases that were read are TGTGCCAGTAGTGCGGGGACAGGGGGAGTCTACGAG. It translates to CASSAGTGGVYE. The complete CDR3 protein is CASSAGTGGVYEQYF.

As regards this clone: Read coverage stops 3 residues before the CDR3 terminus; the germline J gene supplies the remainder. The J gene is TRBJ2-1, the V gene TRBV2; a weak D match, TRBD2 (6 bases). Germline V CDR1 and CDR2: SNHLY, FYNNEI. V lost 4 bases, J lost 0 bases, and 10 bases lay in between. The CDR3 covers 15 residues. The sequenced part of the CDR3 DNA is TGTGCCAGCAGTGGGGGGGTTAGCTCCTACAATGAG. This encodes CASSGGVSSYNE. The whole CDR3 sequence is CASSGGVSSYNEQFF.

A word on this clone: Read sequence stops 3 residues before the CDR3 end, and the germline J gene provides the missing end. The chain combines TRBV30 with TRBJ2-1; D remains unclear. V lost 3 bases, J lost 9 bases, and 9 bases lay in between. Looked up from germline, CDR1 is GTSNPN and CDR2 is SVGIG (reference sequence). The CDR3 loop spans 11 amino acids. CDR3 DNA, as far as it was read: TGTGCCTGGAGGGGCGTCGGTGAG. This sequence encodes CAWRGVGE. The full CDR3 reads CAWRGVGEQFF.

Concerning this clone: Read sequence stops 3 residues before the CDR3 end, and the germline J gene provides the missing end. The chain employs TRBV7-9 and TRBJ1-2; D is ambiguous. Trimming cost V 1 base and J 5 bases, with 14 bases left between them. Germline V CDR1 and CDR2: SEHNR, FQNEAQ (reference sequence). The CDR3 totals 15 residues. The CDR3 DNA, read in part, is TGTGCCAGCAGCTTAGAAGACTCACTCCCTTATGGC. Translation gives CASSLEDSLPYG. The entire CDR3 reads CASSLEDSLPYGYTF.

With respect to this clone: The read is 3 residues too short to cover the CDR3 end, so that end is filled in from the germline J gene. J is TRBJ2-2 and V is TRBV29-1; 7 bases agree with TRBD1. Germline CDR1 and CDR2: SQVTM and ANQGSEA. CDR3 length: 18 residues. V lost 3 bases to trimming and J lost 6 bases; unmatched junction nucleotides: 19. The CDR3 protein is CSVEASPRQGVDPGELFF. CDR3 DNA, as far as it was read: TGCAGCGTTGAGGCCTCCCCCCGACAGGGCGTAGACCCCGGGGAG.

Concerning this clone itself: The sequenced fragment ends 3 residues before the CDR3 boundary, so the rest is inferred from the germline J gene. The rearrangement uses TRBV19 and TRBJ1-1, with a weak D call TRBD1 (5 bases). V was trimmed by 3 bases and J by 5 bases, leaving 10 bases between them. The CDR3 runs to 13 residues. Germline values: CDR1 LNHDA, CDR2 SQIVND (reference sequence). The CDR3 protein is CASSIAGGTEAFF. The CDR3 bases that were read are TGTGCCAGTAGTATCGCGGGGGGAACTGAA.

Points on this clone: Coverage ceases 3 residues before the CDR3 finishes, and the germline J gene fills in the end. The chain couples TRBV13 to TRBJ2-1; D is possibly TRBD2 (7 bases). Deletions cut 5 bases from V and 9 bases from J, with 23 bases between. The CDR3 runs 16 residues. The germline CDR1 and CDR2 sequences are PRHDT and FYEKMQ (reference sequence). CDR3 amino acids: CASSPPTGGTTVEQFF. CDR3 DNA (partial): TGTGCCAGCAGCCCACCGACGGGGGGCACAACAGTTGAG.

With respect to this clone: The CDR3 end is not reached by the read, which stops 3 residues before it; the germline J gene fills it in. The genes are TRBV19 and TRBJ1-5; TRBD1 agrees at 7 bases. Germline CDR1 LNHDA, CDR2 SQIVND (reference sequence). The J segment lost 5 bases and the V segment lost 0 bases, leaving 4 bases of the junction unmatched. The CDR3 runs 15 residues. CDR3 DNA, as far as it was read: TGTGCCAGTAGTATAGACCAGGGGGATGATCAGCCC. Its translation: CASSIDQGDDQP. The whole CDR3 protein is CASSIDQGDDQPQHF.

On this clone itself: The read finishes 3 residues shy of the CDR3 end, and the germline J gene is used to complete it. The chain couples TRBV2 to TRBJ2-5, with D perhaps matching TRBD2 (6 bases). This CDR3 has 15 residues. V lost 5 bases, J lost 1 base, and 14 bases lay in between. Germline V lookup: CDR1 SNHLY, CDR2 FYNNEI. This CDR3 reads CASSSSPLAQETQYF. CDR3 DNA (partial): TGTGCCAGCAGTTCATCCCCACTAGCCCAAGAGACC.

Worth noting for this clone: The CDR3 end falls 3 residues outside the read, so it is completed with the germline J gene. The rearrangement uses TRBV6-1 and TRBJ2-7; 8 positions match TRBD2. CDR1 is MNHNS, CDR2 SASEGT, per germline. This CDR3 is 15 amino acids long. The V gene end was trimmed by 2 bases and the J gene end by 6 bases; junction bases not matched to a gene: 9. Partial CDR3 DNA: TGTGCCAGCAGTGAATTCGGGACTAGTCTCCCCGAG. Amino acid sequence: CASSEFGTSLPE. The whole CDR3 sequence reads CASSEFGTSLPEQYF.

Turning to this clone: Sequencing ends 3 residues short of the CDR3 end; the germline J gene provides the rest. V gene TRBV19 combines with J gene TRBJ2-2, with 8 nucleotides matching TRBD2. Unmatched junction bases numbered 10, after V lost 3 bases and J lost 4 bases. The CDR3 is made up of 17 amino acids. Germline V gene sequence: CDR1 LNHDA, CDR2 SQIVND (reference sequence). Incomplete CDR3 DNA: TGTGCCAGTAGTATTATTTTGGCGGGAGGAGGCACCGGGGAG. Protein sequence: CASSIILAGGGTGE. The whole CDR3 sequence reads CASSIILAGGGTGELFF.

Comment on this clone: The sequence runs out 3 residues before the end of the CDR3; the remainder is reconstructed from the germline J gene. The V and J genes are TRBV10-1 and TRBJ2-7; D is perhaps TRBD2 (6 bases). Germline V CDR1 and CDR2: WNHNN, SYGVQD (reference sequence). V was pared by 0 bases and J by 4 bases, with 7 bases between. The CDR3 runs to 13 residues. The CDR3 spells CASSESRGYEQYF. The sequenced CDR3 bases are TGCGCCAGCAGTGAGTCGCGGGGATACGAG.

Concerning this clone: The CDR3 goes on 3 residues after the read ends, and that part is filled in from the germline J gene. The rearrangement links TRBV10-1 to TRBJ1-2; 12 bases agree with TRBD1. The CDR3 is made up of 17 amino acids. The junction had 3 bases not matched to a gene; V was cut back by 1 base and J by 0 bases. Germline V gene lookup returns CDR1 WNHNN and CDR2 SYGVQD (reference sequence). The sequenced part of the CDR3 DNA is TGCGCCAGCAGTGAGTGGGACAGGGGGCCAGCTAACTATGGC. Its protein product is CASSEWDRGPANYG. The complete CDR3 reads CASSEWDRGPANYGYTF.

Comment on this clone: Sequencing ends 3 residues short of the CDR3 end; the germline J gene provides the rest. The chain joins TRBV19 to TRBJ2-1, with D maybe TRBD2 (5 bases). Germline lookup yields CDR1 LNHDA and CDR2 SQIVND (reference sequence). Trimming took 1 base from V and 7 from J, leaving 14 bases between them. The CDR3 totals 15 residues. The sequenced part of the CDR3 DNA is TGTGCCAGTAGTATAGCGGGCGGGCCGGGAAATGAG. Protein product: CASSIAGGPGNE. The full CDR3 protein is CASSIAGGPGNEQFF.